The sequence of this TCR beta chain was determined in a study of cytomegalovirus exposure and HLA in healthy donors. Whole-study context: The same platform was used for the 90 to 150 validation repertoires as for the 650 to 800 first-cohort repertoires, as reported in a later analysis.

The protocol was immunoSEQ multiplex PCR, while the TCRdb copy is restricted to in-frame clones and leaves out a portion. The sample records 65,000 to 80,000 clones, approximately 93% being singletons. Per germline, CDR1 LNHNV and CDR2 YYDKDF (reference sequence). The ends were cut back, 2 bases at V and 5 bases at J, with 12 bases in the middle. This CDR3 is 14 amino acids long. Turning to this clone: Its specificity is unknown.

Regarding the study as a whole: Across donors, most TCRs were seen rarely, yet some public ones were widespread.

The chain employs TRBV15 and TRBJ1-1, with unresolved D. The source of this sequence is a woman aged 18-30 years in good health and CMV-seronegative. Specimen: PBMCs. CDR3 loop: CATSRFAERTEAFF. CDR3 nucleotides: TGTGCCACCAGCAGATTCGCGGAGAGGACTGAAGCTTTCTTT. The full variable domain, with the rest looked up from reference TRBV15 and TRBJ1-1, is DAMVIQNPRYQVTQFGKPVTLSCSQTLNHNVMYWYQQKSSQAPKLLFHYYDKDFNNEADTPDNFQSRRPNTSFCFLDIRSPGLGDTAMYLCATSRFAERTEAFFGQGTRLTVV.